The present entry profiles one TCR beta chain with its context. TCRdb used MiXCR to reprocess the 5' RACE reads, holding one entry per CDR3 protein. Here the sample spans about 42,000 distinct CDR3 sequences, roughly 31% being singletons. Between the trimmed V and J ends, which lost 6 bases and 7 bases, there was a span of 18 bases. This CDR3 has 15 residues. CDR1 is ENHRY, CDR2 SYGVKD, per germline. The TCR sequence derives from a female donor with breast cancer. The chain carries TRBV10-3 and TRBJ2-2, with D perhaps TRBD2 (5 bases). Sequencing was carried out using tumor-infiltrating memory CD4+ T cells sorted from the breast tumor. Subset given: memory CD4+ T cells, CD4+CD45RO+CD25-. Written as DNA, the CDR3 is TGTGCCATCAGCGATAGAACCATAGGAGGCGGGGAGCTGTTTTTT. Its translation: CAISDRTIGGGELFF.